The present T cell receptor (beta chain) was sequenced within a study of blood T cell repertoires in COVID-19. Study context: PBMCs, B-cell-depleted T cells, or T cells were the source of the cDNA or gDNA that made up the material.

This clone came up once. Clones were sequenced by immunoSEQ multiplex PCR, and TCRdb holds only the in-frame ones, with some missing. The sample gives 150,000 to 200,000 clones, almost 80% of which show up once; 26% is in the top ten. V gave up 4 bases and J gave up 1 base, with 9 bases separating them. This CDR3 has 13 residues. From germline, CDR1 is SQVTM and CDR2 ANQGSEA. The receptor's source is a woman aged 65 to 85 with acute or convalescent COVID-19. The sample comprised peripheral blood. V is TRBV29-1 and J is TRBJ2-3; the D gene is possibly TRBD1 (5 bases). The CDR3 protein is CSVAGRGTDTQYF. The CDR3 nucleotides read TGCAGCGTTGCAGGCAGGGGCACAGATACGCAGTATTTT.